This TCR beta chain was sequenced during a study of CXCR3-negative and CXCR3-positive naive CD8 T cells. Overall study findings and caveats: CXCR3-negative and CXCR3-positive naive cells shared comparable TRBV-TRBJ usage, but memory cells did not. Whereas both naive subsets had comparably high diversity, memory CD8+ cells had much lower diversity.

Germline loops: CDR1 LNHNV, CDR2 YYDKDF (reference sequence). There are 15 residues in the CDR3. Details on this clonotype: Its antigen is not identified.

Every individual CD8+ T cell subset underwent sorting in triplicate at approximately 310,000 cells apiece. CD45RO-CCR7+CD27+CD95- characterized naive CD8+ T cells. It was by 5' RACE with UMI labels that the TRB cDNA libraries were prepared. For each CDR3 protein, TCRdb gives one entry from its re-call of the 5' RACE reads, without DNA. This table lists approximately 58,000 distinct CDR3 sequences. Sample: naive CXCR3- CD8+ T cells from blood. Subset described: CD45RO-CCR7+CD27+CD95- naive CD8+ T cells lacking CXCR3 (TNR3-). This TCR was sampled from a human donor in good health. Some clones in this sample may be carry-over from other donors' samples. The V gene is TRBV15, the J gene TRBJ1-3. The CDR3 is CATSRVESSGNTIYF.